This T cell receptor beta chain was documented in a study of blood T cell repertoires in COVID-19. Sequenced by immunoSEQ multiplex PCR; TCRdb stores in-frame clones only, minus some. The table shows around 100,000 clones, with approximately 90% occurring only once. Germline CDR1 reads LGHNT; CDR2 reads FRNRAP. V shed 6 bases and J 4 bases; nucleotides not matched to a gene: 7. The CDR3 covers 15 residues. The sample consisted of peripheral blood. This chain joins TRBV12-5 and TRBJ2-7; 12 positions match TRBD1. The clonotype originates from a human donor with active COVID-19. The donor label of this sample is uncertain. The CDR3 here is CASGPGQGAGYEQYF. The DNA for the CDR3 is TGTGCTAGTGGACCGGGACAGGGGGCTGGTTACGAGCAGTACTTC.